This section outlines one TCR beta chain sequence together with its context. This sample stems from a study of cytomegalovirus exposure and HLA in healthy donors. With 60 Vbeta and 13 Jbeta primers, the PCR was carried out. Here immunoSEQ multiplex PCR was the method, and the copy in TCRdb shows in-frame clones only, minus some. Found here are roughly 140,000 clones, more than 65% of them singletons; the top ten hold 1.5% to 2%. The germline V gene has CDR1 MNHEY and CDR2 SVGAGI. The CDR3 covers 15 residues. V was cut by 7 bases and J by 7 bases, with 17 bases left in between. Sequenced input: PBMCs. The V call is TRBV6-5, the J call TRBJ1-6, with a tentative D call TRBD1 (6 bases). The sequence derives from a woman in her twenties or thirties in good health and CMV-seronegative. This CDR3 reads CASISPDRLNSPLHF. CDR3 DNA: TGTGCCAGCATTAGCCCGGACAGATTAAATTCACCCCTCCACTTT.